Listed here are 25 T cell receptor beta chains from one sample, sequenced in a study of blood T cell repertoires in COVID-19. Method: immunoSEQ multiplex PCR; TCRdb's copy keeps in-frame clones and lacks some. The repertoire holds about 230,000 clones, with approximately 88% as singletons. Sequencing input: peripheral blood. The source is a man aged 40-55 years with acute or convalescent COVID-19.

This clone has more than one count but fewer than ten. This CDR3 is CASSDSMGETRGLDYGYTF. The CDR3 bases are TGTGCCAGCAGTGATAGCATGGGAGAAACCAGGGGGCTCGACTATGGCTACACCTTC. The V gene is TRBV2, the J gene TRBJ1-2, with 8 bases matching TRBD1. CDR1 is SNHLY and CDR2 is FYNNEI in the germline V gene. The ends lost 3 bases at V and 3 bases at J; junction bases unmatched: 18. This CDR3 region has 19 residues.

The chain links TRBV7-6 to TRBJ2-5; 8 positions match TRBD1. The trim removed 1 base at V and 4 bases at J, leaving 8 bases unmatched. The CDR3 runs to 16 residues. Germline V CDR1 and CDR2: SGHVS, FNYEAQ. CDR3 nucleotides: TGTGCCAGCAGCTTAGGGCCCCAAACAGGGGGAGAGACCCAGTACTTC. Encoded protein: CASSLGPQTGGETQYF.

The rearrangement links TRBV11-2 to TRBJ2-5, with D maybe TRBD1 (5 bases). CDR1 SGHAT and CDR2 FQNNGV come from the germline V gene. Trimming removed 4 bases from V and 3 bases from J, with 12 bases in between. This CDR3 comprises 14 residues. The CDR3 coding sequence is TGTGCCAGCAGCTCAGGGTTTTCCGAAGAGACCCAGTACTTC. Translating gives CASSSGFSEETQYF.

V and J are TRBV5-6 and TRBJ2-1; 12 bases match TRBD2. Germline trimming cut 0 bases from V and 7 bases from J; bases unmatched to any gene: 8. Germline-derived CDR1 and CDR2 are SGHDT and YYEEEE. The CDR3 loop spans 17 amino acids. As DNA, the CDR3 is TGTGCCAGCAGCTTGGTGCTAGCGGGAGGGCCCGCTAATGAGCAGTTCTTC. Protein sequence: CASSLVLAGGPANEQFF.

The chain has TRBV15 and TRBJ1-2, with a weak D call TRBD1 (5 bases). Germline V lookup: CDR1 LNHNV, CDR2 YYDKDF (reference sequence). Trimming stripped 0 bases from V and 5 bases from J, with 13 bases between. The CDR3 spans 15 residues. The CDR3 DNA reads as TGTGCCACCAGCAGAGAAGAGCGGGGGTGGTATGGCTACACCTTC. Its protein product is CATSREERGWYGYTF. The variable domain in full, with the rest retrieved from reference TRBV15 and TRBJ1-2, is DAMVIQNPRYQVTQFGKPVTLSCSQTLNHNVMYWYQQKSSQAPKLLFHYYDKDFNNEADTPDNFQSRRPNTSFCFLDIRSPGLGDTAMYLCATSREERGWYGYTFGSGTRLTVV.

V gene TRBV19 combines with J gene TRBJ1-1, with 8 bases that match TRBD1. Unmatched junction bases numbered 9, after V lost 3 bases and J lost 0 bases. Germline-derived CDR1 and CDR2 are LNHDA and SQIVND (reference sequence). The CDR3 has 17 amino acids. The CDR3: CASSIRGQGAMNTEAFF. The CDR3 DNA follows: TGTGCCAGTAGTATCAGGGGTCAGGGGGCTATGAACACTGAAGCTTTCTTT.

This chain joins TRBV5-1 and TRBJ2-5, with D maybe TRBD1 (6 bases). Germline V gives CDR1 SGHRS, CDR2 YFSETQ. The CDR3 sequence is 16 residues long. V was cut by 0 bases and J by 0 bases, with 12 bases left in between. The CDR3 loop is CASSLGQVPYQETQYF. The CDR3 nucleotides are TGCGCCAGCAGCTTGGGACAGGTCCCGTACCAAGAGACCCAGTACTTC.

The gene calls are TRBV12-3 or TRBV12-4 and TRBJ2-7; 7 bases match TRBD1. CDR3 size: 12 residues. Trimming took 1 base from V and 9 from J; bases not matched to a gene: 3. CDR3 coding DNA: TGTGCCAGCAGTTTAGTGTCAGGGGGGCAGTACTTC. Its protein product is CASSLVSGGQYF.

This chain uses TRBV27 with TRBJ1-6; the match to TRBD1 covers 8 bases. There are 15 residues in the CDR3. J was trimmed by 6 bases and V by 7 bases; bases with no gene match: 8. Looked up from germline, CDR1 is MNHEY and CDR2 is SMNVEV (reference sequence). CDR3 residues: CASMWGQDFNSPLHF. The DNA for the CDR3 is TGTGCCAGCATGTGGGGACAGGACTTTAATTCACCCCTCCACTTT.

The chain couples TRBV18 to TRBJ1-2; 7 nucleotides match TRBD1. CDR3 length: 14 amino acids. Germline CDR1 and CDR2: KGHSH and LQKENI. V trimming: 3 bases; J trimming: 8 bases; junction bases outside the gene matches: 9. The CDR3 sequence is CASSPAETGRGYTF. The CDR3 DNA follows: TGTGCCAGCTCACCGGCGGAGACAGGGCGAGGCTACACCTTC.

This clone was seen a single time. The chain couples TRBV4-2 to TRBJ2-7; TRBD2 is a possible D gene (6 bases). The CDR3 has 14 amino acids. V lost 0 bases, J lost 1 base, and 7 bases lay in between. Germline V gene sequence: CDR1 LGHNA, CDR2 YNFKEQ. CDR3 sequence reads: CASSQEGTSYEQYF. The CDR3, as DNA: TGTGCCAGCAGCCAAGAAGGGACTTCCTACGAGCAGTACTTC.

This clone was counted once. The chain combines TRBV6-1 with TRBJ1-5; 7 nucleotides agree with TRBD1. The CDR3 is 19 residues long. Germline assignment: CDR1 MNHNS and CDR2 SASEGT. Trimming removed 3 bases from V and 0 bases from J; junction bases left unmatched: 14. CDR3 sequence (DNA): TGTGCCAGCAGTGATTTGTCAGGGGGGCCAATTCTTAGCAATCAGCCCCAGCATTTT. The encoded protein is CASSDLSGGPILSNQPQHF.

This clone was counted a few times. This chain joins TRBV5-4 and TRBJ2-7; 9 bases line up with TRBD2. The V gene's germline CDR1 is SGHNT and CDR2 YYREEE (reference sequence). This CDR3 has 13 residues. The V gene end was trimmed by 7 bases and the J gene end by 3 bases; junction bases not matched to a gene: 5. CDR3 region: CASGPSGNYEQYF. The CDR3 region has the DNA TGTGCCAGCGGACCTAGCGGGAACTACGAGCAGTACTTC. The whole variable domain, remainder taken from reference TRBV5-4 and TRBJ2-7, is ETGVTQSPTHLIKTRGQQVTLRCSSQSGHNTVSWYQQALGQGPQFIFQYYREEENGRGNFPPRFSGLQFPNYSSELNVNALELDDSALYLCASGPSGNYEQYFGPGTRLTVT.

The CDR3 sequence: CASSLGTVYTEAFF. The DNA of the CDR3 is TGCGCCAGCAGCTTGGGCACGGTTTACACTGAAGCTTTCTTT. This chain uses TRBV5-1 with TRBJ1-1; D gene uncertain. Germline values: CDR1 SGHRS, CDR2 YFSETQ. The CDR3 runs to 14 residues. V lost 0 bases to trimming and J lost 3 bases, with 9 bases between them.

The rearrangement joins TRBV5-1 to TRBJ1-6; D gene ambiguous. The V end was cut by 0 bases, the J end by 5 bases, with 12 bases between. Germline-derived CDR1 and CDR2 are SGHRS and YFSETQ. The CDR3 has 16 amino acids. CDR3 loop: CASSLGGDTHNSPLHF. The CDR3 coding sequence is TGCGCCAGCAGCTTGGGTGGAGATACACATAATTCACCCCTCCACTTT.

At least ten counts were recorded for this clone. V and J are TRBV4-2 and TRBJ1-1, with D uncertain. Germline V gives CDR1 LGHNA, CDR2 YNFKEQ. This CDR3 has 13 residues. V gave up 0 bases and J gave up 10 bases, with 12 bases separating them. The CDR3 DNA follows: TGTGCCAGCAGCCAAGAATCGACGGCAGGAGCTTTCTTT. Translating gives CASSQESTAGAFF.

This rearrangement joins TRBV7-7 to TRBJ2-1; TRBD2 agrees at 9 bases. The germline gives CDR1 SSHAT, CDR2 FNYEAQ (reference sequence). This CDR3 is 17 amino acids long. The V segment lost 0 bases and the J segment 9 bases; nucleotides outside the gene matches: 12. CDR3 residues: CASSLAQISGRCGEQFF. The CDR3 coding sequence is TGTGCCAGCAGCTTAGCGCAGATTAGCGGGAGATGCGGTGAGCAGTTCTTC.

Comment on this clone: Other DNA sequences from this sample encode an identical CDR3 as well. The chain carries TRBV5-4 and TRBJ2-5, with D uncertain. This CDR3 region has 11 residues. Germline V CDR1 and CDR2: SGHNT, YYREEE (reference sequence). V was pared by 3 bases and J by 4 bases, with 4 bases between. In DNA form, the CDR3 reads TGTGCCAGCAGCTCCCGAGAGACCCAGTACTTC. It codes for CASSSRETQYF.

This rearrangement joins TRBV27 to TRBJ1-2; D is possibly TRBD1 (6 bases). Germline CDR1 reads MNHEY; CDR2 reads SMNVEV (reference sequence). V was clipped by 5 bases and J by 8 bases, with 24 bases between them. This CDR3 is built from 16 residues. CDR3 loop: CASSLDRPPAAGGYTF. CDR3 nucleotides: TGTGCCAGCAGTCTAGACAGGCCCCCGGCAGCGGGAGGCTACACCTTC.

The chain combines TRBV13 with TRBJ1-3, with D hard to call. Germline assignment: CDR1 PRHDT and CDR2 FYEKMQ (reference sequence). The V end was cut by 5 bases, the J end by 2 bases, with 10 bases between. The CDR3 has 14 residues. The chain's CDR3 is CASSAFGAGNTIYF. Here the CDR3 DNA reads TGTGCCAGCAGCGCCTTTGGAGCTGGAAACACCATATATTTT.

The chain employs TRBV19 and TRBJ1-6; 7 bases are shared with TRBD1. Germline V CDR1 and CDR2: LNHDA, SQIVND (reference sequence). The V gene end was trimmed by 1 base and the J gene end by 7 bases; junction bases not matched to a gene: 4. CDR3 length equals 15 residues. The CDR3 loop is CASSIVRQGNSPLHF. The CDR3, as DNA: TGTGCCAGTAGTATAGTTCGACAGGGCAATTCACCCCTCCACTTT.

V and J are TRBV7-2 and TRBJ2-2; TRBD2 matches 8 bases. The CDR3 is 15 amino acids. Germline V lookup: CDR1 SGHTA, CDR2 FQGNSA. V trimming: 5 bases; J trimming: 0 bases; junction bases outside the gene matches: 2. The CDR3 DNA sequence: TGTGCCAGCAGCCGGGGACTAGCGAACACCGGGGAGCTGTTTTTT. It codes for CASSRGLANTGELFF.

The DNA of the CDR3 is TGTGCCAGTAGTATAGATCTTCCAGCGCCCGGCACAGATACGCAGTATTTT. Translated: CASSIDLPAPGTDTQYF. The rearrangement joins TRBV19 to TRBJ2-3; D unclear. The CDR3 sequence is 17 residues long. V was pared by 0 bases and J by 1 base, with 14 bases between. Germline V gives CDR1 LNHDA, CDR2 SQIVND (reference sequence).

The CDR3 DNA reads as TGCGCCAGCAGCCTACAGGGCGGTCGGGACACCATATATTTT. Protein product: CASSLQGGRDTIYF. The V call is TRBV4-1, the J call TRBJ1-3; perhaps TRBD1 as D (6 bases). This CDR3 is built from 14 residues. The V and J ends lost 4 bases and 8 bases respectively, with 15 bases between them. Germline lookup yields CDR1 MGHRA and CDR2 YSYEKL.

The rearrangement links TRBV5-1 to TRBJ1-1, with D unclear. The CDR3 contains 15 residues. The V gene lost 0 bases and the J gene lost 3 bases, with 12 bases spanning the gap. Germline-derived CDR1 and CDR2 are SGHRS and YFSETQ. As DNA, the CDR3 is TGCGCCAGCAGCTTGGCCCCAAGCGGGGACACTGAAGCTTTCTTT. It yields the protein CASSLAPSGDTEAFF.